Described below is a single TCR beta chain sequence and its context. This record comes from a study of blood T cell repertoires in COVID-19. About the research overall: The samples span acute and convalescent COVID-19 from the United States, Italy and Spain. T cells, B-cell-depleted T cells, or PBMCs provided the cDNA or gDNA that served as material.

Methods used by the authors: Using reference gene primer amplification, nucleated cell counts were estimated. Data came from immunoSEQ multiplex PCR; TCRdb stores just in-frame clones and leaves some out. From that table come the V and J calls and clone size; the DNA was used to work out D and trimming. The data contain a few hundred thousand clones, 70% to 90% of them singletons. V was cut by 4 bases and J by 1 base, with 4 bases left in between. The CDR3 runs to 13 residues. Germline V lookup: CDR1 SGHNT, CDR2 YENEEA. Patients at the Seattle site were enrolled during active infection and followed longitudinally.

Material for sequencing was peripheral blood. The origin of this receptor is a woman aged 45-65 years with COVID-19, enrolled during active disease. The chain carries TRBV11-3 and TRBJ2-2; no clear D. In DNA, the CDR3 is TGTGCCAGCAGCTCTCGGAACACCGGGGAGCTGTTTTTT. Amino acids: CASSSRNTGELFF.